This TCR beta chain was captured in a study of blood T cell repertoires in COVID-19 (TCRdb year 2020). Regarding the research as a whole: Collaborator samples came from the United States, Italy and Spain and covered acute and convalescent phases of COVID-19. Samples were obtained from the ongoing ImmuneRACE study (first 160 participants) and from 1,254 subjects provided by 6 global collaborators. Nearly every sample came with metadata listing a de-identified subject ID, COVID-19 status, age in years and sex. The material from the prospective study consisted of cDNA or gDNA derived from T cells, B-cell-depleted T cells, or PBMCs. HLA class I and class II types, where available, came from metadata supplied by the sample provider rather than from assay-based typing. Deeply sampled blood TCRbeta repertoires from subjects exposed to, actively infected with, or recovered from COVID-19 were included in the dataset. A freely available public database, intended as a resource for researchers studying the immune response to SARS-CoV-2, is where the repertoires were released. The research as a whole found: The amount of clinical and demographic metadata varied by source and participant and was provided uncurated.

This clone was seen only once. Its antigen is unknown. No base qualities exist here, and no much larger clone lies one base off it. Enrolling through a virtual design, the prospective study's participants ranged in age from roughly 18 to 95 years and lived across 24 United States geographic areas. In the prospective study, cohorts were assigned on the basis of participant-reported clinical history obtained from a screening survey and a study questionnaire. In the prospective study, mobile phlebotomists collected whole blood, serum and a nasopharyngeal or oropharyngeal swab from each participant. Additional blood draws and questionnaires over an approximately two-month period could optionally be provided by prospective study participants. Before DNA extraction, blood samples from the prospective study were shipped at room temperature or frozen. The CDR3 measures 15 amino acids from cysteine to phenylalanine. Only the CDR3 DNA is retained, 45 bases long and in frame from the first base. Germline trimming: 2 bases from V, 1 base from J; junction bases outside gene matches: 4. Sequences LNHDA (CDR1) and SQIVND (CDR2) are obtained from the germline V gene (reference sequence).

TCRbeta CDR3 regions were amplified from genomic DNA using the immunoSEQ Assay, a bias-controlled multiplex PCR. The source study handled its data this way. Within the assay, amplification of reference gene primers was used to estimate how many nucleated cells each sample contained. To quantify the absolute abundance of each unique TCRbeta CDR3 rearrangement, sequence reads were collapsed and filtered. Productive Simpson clonality was computed per sample as the square root of Simpson's diversity index over productive rearrangements. This immuneACCESS table, as held by TCRdb, lists in-frame sequences with V and J called but not all clones. Of the missing ones, under half trace to an unresolved V gene in checked studies; the others have no known cause. V, J and clone size are those of that table, while D and trimming were read from the DNA. This sample comprises about 140,000 clones, 80% to 85% of them detected only once. Approximately 5% of the sample is taken by the ten largest.

This chain is built from TRBV19 and TRBJ2-5; the central 7 bases match TRBD1. Specimen: PBMCs or T cells enriched from blood (not recorded which). The clonotype comes from a man in his forties or fifties with acute COVID-19. CDR3 region: CASSIKTGLQETQYF. The sequence in DNA is TGTGCCAGTAGTATAAAGACAGGGCTCCAAGAGACCCAGTACTTC.